Listed below are T cell receptor beta chains from one sample, sequenced in a study of blood T cell repertoires in COVID-19. Repertoires were generated with immunoSEQ multiplex PCR, while TCRdb's copy carries only in-frame clones and drops some. The data hold roughly 250,000 clones, with 75% to 85% observed a single time. The sample comprised peripheral blood. These receptors all stem from a human donor in a cohort sampled during active COVID-19. Both conserved end residues are part of each CDR3.

v_gene	j_gene	len	CDR3aa
TRBV4-1	TRBJ2-7	15	CASSLPGQGVHEQYF
TRBV19	TRBJ2-7	16	CASSTPETERFGEQYF
TRBV19	TRBJ2-1	14	CASSKVRGLDEQFF
TRBV4-1	TRBJ2-7	15	CASSSTAATTYEQYF
TRBV19	TRBJ2-3	17	CASSRGGTSGLTDTQYF
TRBV7-3	TRBJ2-3	15	CASSLTSARTDTQYF
TRBV19	TRBJ2-1	15	CASGLIGTGGGEQFF
TRBV5-4	TRBJ1-4	14	CASSQQGPNEKLFF
TRBV11-2	TRBJ2-7	13	CASSSRSLYEQYF
TRBV10-3	TRBJ2-3	18	CAISESSRWAGSTDTQYF
TRBV7-9	TRBJ2-1	14	CASSFSGINNEQFF
TRBV5-1	TRBJ2-7	17	CASSLLTSGDLTYEQYF
TRBV5-1	TRBJ2-2	17	CASSLALTGVNTGELFF
TRBV5-1	TRBJ2-7	14	CASSPRGLAYEQYF
TRBV7-2	TRBJ1-5	15	CASSLAGRGDQPQHF
TRBV7-2	TRBJ2-7	13	CASTRLETDEQYF
TRBV7-2	TRBJ2-7	14	CASSSRTGSREQYF
TRBV5-6	TRBJ1-4	15	CASSSTGEGDEKLFF
TRBV19	TRBJ1-5	15	CASSIVRDTNQPQHF
TRBV28	TRBJ2-4	16	CASSPPHGDFKNIQYF
TRBV5-1	TRBJ1-4	14	CASSLGQINEKLFF
TRBV2	TRBJ2-1	16	CASSTKTSGGHREQFF
TRBV5-5	TRBJ1-1	15	CASSSPDREVTEAFF
TRBV7-9	TRBJ1-5	16	CASSLGTGGENQPQHF
TRBV7-9	TRBJ1-2	15	CASSLPDRNQRGYTF
TRBV28	TRBJ2-2	15	CASRDAQGFVGELFF
TRBV27	TRBJ2-6	20	CASSLSPSRDRSSGANVLTF
TRBV6-1	TRBJ1-1	13	CASSDQGWTEAFF
TRBV5-8	TRBJ1-1	16	CASSFGRRLMNTEAFF
TRBV29-1	TRBJ1-2	12	CSVGGGLYGYTF
TRBV19	TRBJ2-1	14	CASSMGGSYNEQFF
TRBV7-2	TRBJ2-1	15	CASSSSGTSYNEQFF
TRBV11-1	TRBJ2-7	14	CASSLNGGNYEQYF